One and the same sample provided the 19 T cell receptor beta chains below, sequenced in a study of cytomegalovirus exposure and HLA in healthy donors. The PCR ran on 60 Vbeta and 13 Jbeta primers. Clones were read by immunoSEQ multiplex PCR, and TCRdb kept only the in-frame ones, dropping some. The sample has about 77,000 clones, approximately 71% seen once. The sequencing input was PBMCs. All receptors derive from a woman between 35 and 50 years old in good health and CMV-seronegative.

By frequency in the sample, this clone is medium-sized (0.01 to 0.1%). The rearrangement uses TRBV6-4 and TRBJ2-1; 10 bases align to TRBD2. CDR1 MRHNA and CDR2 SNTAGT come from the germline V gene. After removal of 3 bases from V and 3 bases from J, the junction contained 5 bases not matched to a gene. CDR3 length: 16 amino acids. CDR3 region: CASSESQRGGYNEQFF. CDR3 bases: TGTGCCAGCAGTGAAAGTCAGCGGGGGGGCTACAATGAGCAGTTCTTC.

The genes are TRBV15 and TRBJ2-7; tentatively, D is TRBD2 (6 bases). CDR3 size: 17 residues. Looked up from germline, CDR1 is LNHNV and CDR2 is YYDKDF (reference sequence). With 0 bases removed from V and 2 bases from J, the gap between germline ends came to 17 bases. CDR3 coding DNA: TGTGCCACCAGCAGAGATAGCGTTGGCGGGAACCCCTACGAGCAGTACTTC. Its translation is CATSRDSVGGNPYEQYF.

The CDR3 bases are TGCGCCAGCAGACAACAGGGGGCAAGCACTGAAGCTTTCTTT. This gives the protein CASRQQGASTEAFF. The V call is TRBV5-1, the J call TRBJ1-1, with TRBD1 identical over 9 bases. Per germline, CDR1 SGHRS and CDR2 YFSETQ. Trimming removed 5 bases from V and 4 bases from J; junction bases left unmatched: 6. The CDR3 sequence is 14 residues long.

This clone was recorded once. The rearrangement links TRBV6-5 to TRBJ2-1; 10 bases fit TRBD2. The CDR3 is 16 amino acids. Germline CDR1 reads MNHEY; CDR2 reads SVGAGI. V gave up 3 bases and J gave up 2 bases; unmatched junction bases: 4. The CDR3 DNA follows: TGTGCCAGCAGTTATCTAGCGGGGGTTACCTACAATGAGCAGTTCTTC. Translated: CASSYLAGVTYNEQFF.

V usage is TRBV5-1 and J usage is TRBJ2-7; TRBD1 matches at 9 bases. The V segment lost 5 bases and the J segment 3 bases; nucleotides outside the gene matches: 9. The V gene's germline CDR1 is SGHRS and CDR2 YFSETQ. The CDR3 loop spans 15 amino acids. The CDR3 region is CASRSTTGGFYEQYF. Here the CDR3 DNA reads TGCGCCAGCAGATCAACGACAGGGGGATTCTACGAGCAGTACTTC.

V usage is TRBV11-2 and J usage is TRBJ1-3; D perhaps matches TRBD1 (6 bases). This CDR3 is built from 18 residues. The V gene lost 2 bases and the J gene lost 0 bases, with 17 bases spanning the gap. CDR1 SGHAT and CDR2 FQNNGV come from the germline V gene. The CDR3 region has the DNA TGTGCCAGCAGCTTATGGAACAGGGTATCTTACTCTGGAAACACCATATATTTT. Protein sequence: CASSLWNRVSYSGNTIYF.

This CDR3 is CASSPGLAGAQETQYF. The CDR3, as DNA: TGTGCCAGCAGTCCTGGACTAGCGGGGGCCCAAGAGACCCAGTACTTC. This rearrangement joins TRBV7-2 to TRBJ2-5; 13 bases agree with TRBD2. This CDR3 contains 16 residues. V was clipped by 6 bases and J by 1 base; unmatched bases: 5. Germline V gives CDR1 SGHTA, CDR2 FQGNSA. The complete variable domain, with remaining parts taken from reference TRBV7-2 and TRBJ2-5, reads GAGVSQSPSNKVTEKGKDVELRCDPISGHTALYWYRQSLGQGLEFLIYFQGNSAPDKSGLPSDRFSAERTGGSVSTLTIQRTQQEDSAVYLCASSPGLAGAQETQYFGPGTRLLVL.

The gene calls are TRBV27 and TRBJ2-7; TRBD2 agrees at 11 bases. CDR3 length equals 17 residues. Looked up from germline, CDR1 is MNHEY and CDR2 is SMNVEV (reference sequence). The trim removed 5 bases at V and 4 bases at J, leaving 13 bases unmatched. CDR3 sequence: CASSKTSGNTNTYEQYF. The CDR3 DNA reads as TGTGCCAGCAGTAAGACTAGCGGGAACACAAATACTTACGAGCAGTACTTC.

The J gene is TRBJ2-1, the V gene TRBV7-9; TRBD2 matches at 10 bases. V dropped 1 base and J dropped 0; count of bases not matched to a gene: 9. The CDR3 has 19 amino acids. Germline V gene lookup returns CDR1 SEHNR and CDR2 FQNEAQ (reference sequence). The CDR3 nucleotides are TGTGCCAGCAGCTTAGAGTCACTGGCTAGCGGGAGCTCCTACAATGAGCAGTTCTTC. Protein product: CASSLESLASGSSYNEQFF.

The CDR3 here is CASSGDNQETQYF. CDR3 nucleotides: TGCGCCAGCAGCGGGGACAACCAAGAGACCCAGTACTTC. The rearrangement uses TRBV5-1 and TRBJ2-5, with D tentatively TRBD1 (6 bases). Germline V CDR1 and CDR2: SGHRS, YFSETQ. This CDR3 spans 13 amino acids. Trimming pared 4 bases from V and 0 bases from J, leaving 7 bases between.

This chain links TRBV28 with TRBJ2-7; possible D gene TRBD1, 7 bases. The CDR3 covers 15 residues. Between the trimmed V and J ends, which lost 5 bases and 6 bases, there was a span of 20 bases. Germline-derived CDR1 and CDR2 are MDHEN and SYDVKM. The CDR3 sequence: CASSEYRGGFCEQYF. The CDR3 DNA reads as TGTGCCAGCAGTGAATACAGGGGAGGTTTCTGCGAGCAGTACTTC. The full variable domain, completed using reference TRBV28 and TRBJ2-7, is DVKVTQSSRYLVKRTGEKVFLECVQDMDHENMFWYRQDPGLGLRLIYFSYDVKMKEKGDIPEGYSVSREKKERFSLILESASTNQTSMYLCASSEYRGGFCEQYFGPGTRLTVT.

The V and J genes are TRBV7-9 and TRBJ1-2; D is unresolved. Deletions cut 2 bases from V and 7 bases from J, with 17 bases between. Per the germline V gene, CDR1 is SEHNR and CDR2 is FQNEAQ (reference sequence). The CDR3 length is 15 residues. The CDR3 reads CASSLSNNRESGYTF. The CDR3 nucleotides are TGTGCCAGCAGCTTAAGTAACAATAGGGAGAGTGGCTACACCTTC. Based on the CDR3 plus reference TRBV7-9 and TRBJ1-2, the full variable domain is DTGVSQNPRHKITKRGQNVTFRCDPISEHNRLYWYRQTLGQGPEFLTYFQNEAQLEKSRLLSDRFSAERPKGSFSTLEIQRTEQGDSAMYLCASSLSNNRESGYTFGSGTRLTVV.

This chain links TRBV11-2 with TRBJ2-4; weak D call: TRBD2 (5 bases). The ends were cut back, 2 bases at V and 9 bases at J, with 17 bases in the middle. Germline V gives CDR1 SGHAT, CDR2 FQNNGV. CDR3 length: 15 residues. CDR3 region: CASSLQNVNGVIQYF. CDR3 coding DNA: TGTGCCAGCAGCTTACAAAATGTAAACGGGGTCATTCAGTACTTC.

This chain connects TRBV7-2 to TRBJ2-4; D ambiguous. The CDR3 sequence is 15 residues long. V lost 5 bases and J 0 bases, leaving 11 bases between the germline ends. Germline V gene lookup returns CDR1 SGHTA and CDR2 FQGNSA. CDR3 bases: TGTGCCAGCAGCCCCCCCAGCGTAGCCAAAAACATTCAGTACTTC. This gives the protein CASSPPSVAKNIQYF.

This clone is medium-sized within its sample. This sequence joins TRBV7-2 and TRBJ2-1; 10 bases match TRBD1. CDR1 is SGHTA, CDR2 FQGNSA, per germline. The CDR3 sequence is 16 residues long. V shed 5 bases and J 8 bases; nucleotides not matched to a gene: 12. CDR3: CASSRLGTGEGDEQFF. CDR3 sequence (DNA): TGTGCCAGCAGCCGTTTGGGGACAGGGGAAGGGGATGAGCAGTTCTTC.

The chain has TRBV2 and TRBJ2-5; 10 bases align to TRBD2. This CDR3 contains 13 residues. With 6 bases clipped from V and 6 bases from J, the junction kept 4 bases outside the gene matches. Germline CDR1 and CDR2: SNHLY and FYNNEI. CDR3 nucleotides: TGTGCCAGCAGCGGGACTAGCGTTCAGACCCAGTACTTC. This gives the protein CASSGTSVQTQYF.

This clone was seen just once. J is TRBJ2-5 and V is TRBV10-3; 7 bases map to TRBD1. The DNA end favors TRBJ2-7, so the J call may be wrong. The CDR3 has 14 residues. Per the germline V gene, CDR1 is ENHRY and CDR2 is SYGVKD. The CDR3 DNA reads TGTGCCATCAGTGAGGGGACAGCCAGCTACGAGCAGTACTTC. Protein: CAISEGTASYEQYF.

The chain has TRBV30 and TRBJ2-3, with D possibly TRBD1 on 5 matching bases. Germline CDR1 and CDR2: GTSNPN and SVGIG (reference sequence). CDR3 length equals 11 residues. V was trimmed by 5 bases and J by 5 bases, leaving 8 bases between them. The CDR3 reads CAWEQEDTQYF. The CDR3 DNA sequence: TGTGCCTGGGAACAGGAAGATACGCAGTATTTT.

The CDR3 nucleotides read TGTGCCAGCAGTTCTCAGGGGGCGGCTAATGAAAAACTGTTTTTT. Translated, it gives CASSSQGAANEKLFF. This chain connects TRBV27 to TRBJ1-4, with 8 nucleotides matching TRBD1. CDR1 and CDR2 from the germline V gene are MNHEY and SMNVEV (reference sequence). V lost 4 bases, J lost 3 bases, and 4 bases stayed unmatched. The CDR3 has 15 amino acids.